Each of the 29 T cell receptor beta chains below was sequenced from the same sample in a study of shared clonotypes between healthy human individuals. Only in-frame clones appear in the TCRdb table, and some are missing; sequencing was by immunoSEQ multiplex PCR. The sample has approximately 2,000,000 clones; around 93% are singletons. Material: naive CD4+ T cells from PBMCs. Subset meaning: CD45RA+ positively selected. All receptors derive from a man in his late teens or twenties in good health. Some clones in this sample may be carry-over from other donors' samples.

The chain's CDR3 is CSVEKADTQYF. CDR3 bases: TGCAGCGTTGAGAAGGCAGATACGCAGTATTTT. This rearrangement joins TRBV29-1 to TRBJ2-3; D is undetermined. Deletions cut 3 bases from V and 4 bases from J, with 5 bases between. CDR3 size: 11 residues. Germline CDR1 reads SQVTM; CDR2 reads ANQGSEA.

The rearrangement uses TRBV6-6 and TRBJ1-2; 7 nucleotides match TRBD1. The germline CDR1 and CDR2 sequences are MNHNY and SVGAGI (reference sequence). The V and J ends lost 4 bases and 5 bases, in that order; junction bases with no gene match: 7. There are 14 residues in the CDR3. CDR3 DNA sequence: TGTGCCAGCAGTTCCGACAGGGTGTCTTATGGCTACACCTTC. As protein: CASSSDRVSYGYTF.

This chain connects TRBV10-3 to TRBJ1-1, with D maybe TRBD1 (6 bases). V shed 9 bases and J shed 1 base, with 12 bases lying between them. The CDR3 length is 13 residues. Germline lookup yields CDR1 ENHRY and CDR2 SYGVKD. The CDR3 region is CAITRGTNTEAFF. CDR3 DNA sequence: TGTGCCATAACCAGGGGCACGAACACTGAAGCTTTCTTT.

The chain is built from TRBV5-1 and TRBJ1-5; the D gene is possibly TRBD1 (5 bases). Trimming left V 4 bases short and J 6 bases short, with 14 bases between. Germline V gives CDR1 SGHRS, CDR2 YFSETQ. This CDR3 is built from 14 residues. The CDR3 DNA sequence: TGCGCCAGCAGCCCGTCCGGGGGAGGTCAGCCCCAGCATTTT. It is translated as CASSPSGGGQPQHF.

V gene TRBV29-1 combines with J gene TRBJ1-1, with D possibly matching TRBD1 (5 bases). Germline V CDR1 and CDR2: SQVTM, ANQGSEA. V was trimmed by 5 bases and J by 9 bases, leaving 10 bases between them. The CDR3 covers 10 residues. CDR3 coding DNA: TGCAGCGTTCAGGGAGTCAAAGCTTTCTTT. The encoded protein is CSVQGVKAFF.

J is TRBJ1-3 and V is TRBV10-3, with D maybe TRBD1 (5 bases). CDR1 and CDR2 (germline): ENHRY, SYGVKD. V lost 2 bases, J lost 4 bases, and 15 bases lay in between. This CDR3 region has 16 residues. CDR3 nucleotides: TGTGCCATCAGTGAGCCTAGACAGAGCCGGGGAAACACCATATATTTT. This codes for CAISEPRQSRGNTIYF.

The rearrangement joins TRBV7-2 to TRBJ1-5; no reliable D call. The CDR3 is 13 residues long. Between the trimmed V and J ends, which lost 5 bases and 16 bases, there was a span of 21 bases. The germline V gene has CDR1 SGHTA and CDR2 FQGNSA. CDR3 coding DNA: TGTGCCAGCAGCCTTATGGCCGGCCAGCCCATACATTTT. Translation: CASSLMAGQPIHF.

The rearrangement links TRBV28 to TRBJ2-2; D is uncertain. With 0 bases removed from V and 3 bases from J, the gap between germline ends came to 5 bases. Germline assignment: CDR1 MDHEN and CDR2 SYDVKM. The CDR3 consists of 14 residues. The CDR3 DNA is TGTGCCAGCAGTTTATGGGACGACACCGGGGAGCTGTTTTTT. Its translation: CASSLWDDTGELFF.

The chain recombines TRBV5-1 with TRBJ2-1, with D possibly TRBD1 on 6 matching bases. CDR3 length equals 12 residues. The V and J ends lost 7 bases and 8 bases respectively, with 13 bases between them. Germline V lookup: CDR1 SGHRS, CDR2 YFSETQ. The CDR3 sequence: CASGTGYDEQFF. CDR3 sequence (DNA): TGCGCCAGCGGAACAGGGTATGATGAGCAGTTCTTC.

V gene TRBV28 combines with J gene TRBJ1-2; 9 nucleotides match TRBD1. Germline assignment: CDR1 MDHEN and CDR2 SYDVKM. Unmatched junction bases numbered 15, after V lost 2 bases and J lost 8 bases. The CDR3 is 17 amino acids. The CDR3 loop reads CASSLRDRASMARGYTF. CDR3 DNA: TGTGCCAGCAGTTTAAGGGACAGGGCCAGTATGGCACGAGGCTACACCTTC.

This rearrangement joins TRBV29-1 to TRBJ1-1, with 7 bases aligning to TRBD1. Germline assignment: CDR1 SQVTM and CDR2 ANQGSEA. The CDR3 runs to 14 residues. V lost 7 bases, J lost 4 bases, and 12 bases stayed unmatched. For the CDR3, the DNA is TGCAGCGCCCGATTACAGGGGTTGGGCACTGAAGCTTTCTTT. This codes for CSARLQGLGTEAFF. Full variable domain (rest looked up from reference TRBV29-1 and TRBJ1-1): SAVISQKPSRDICQRGTSLTIQCQVDSQVTMMFWYRQQPGQSLTLIATANQGSEATYESGFVIDKFPISRPNLTFSTLTVSNMSPEDSSIYLCSARLQGLGTEAFFGQGTRLTVV.

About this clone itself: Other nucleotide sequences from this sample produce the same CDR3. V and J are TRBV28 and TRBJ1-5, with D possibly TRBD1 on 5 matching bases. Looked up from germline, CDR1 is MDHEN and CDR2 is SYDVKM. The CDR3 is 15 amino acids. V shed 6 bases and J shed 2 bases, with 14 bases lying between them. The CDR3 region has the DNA TGTGCCAGCAGACCCCGGGACCGCCGCAATCAGCCCCAGCATTTT. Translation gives CASRPRDRRNQPQHF.

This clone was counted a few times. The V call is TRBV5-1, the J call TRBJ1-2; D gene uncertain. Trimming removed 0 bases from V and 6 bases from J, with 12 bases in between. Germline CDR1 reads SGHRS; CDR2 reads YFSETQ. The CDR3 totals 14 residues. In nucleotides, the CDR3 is TGCGCCAGCAGCTTGGGCTGGGGTGGGGATGGCTACACCTTC. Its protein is CASSLGWGGDGYTF.

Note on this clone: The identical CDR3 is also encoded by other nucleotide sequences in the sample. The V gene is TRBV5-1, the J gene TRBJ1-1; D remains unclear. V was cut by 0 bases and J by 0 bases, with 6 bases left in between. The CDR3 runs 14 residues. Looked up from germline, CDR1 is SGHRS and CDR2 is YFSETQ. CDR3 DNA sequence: TGCGCCAGCAGCTTGGGGACGTTGAACACTGAAGCTTTCTTT. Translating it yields CASSLGTLNTEAFF.

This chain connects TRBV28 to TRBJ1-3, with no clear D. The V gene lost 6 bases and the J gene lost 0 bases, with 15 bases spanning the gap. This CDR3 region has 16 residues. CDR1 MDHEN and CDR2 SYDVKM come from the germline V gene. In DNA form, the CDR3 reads TGTGCCAGCAGGCCCCAAGGCCTGCGCTCTGGAAACACCATATATTTT. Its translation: CASRPQGLRSGNTIYF.

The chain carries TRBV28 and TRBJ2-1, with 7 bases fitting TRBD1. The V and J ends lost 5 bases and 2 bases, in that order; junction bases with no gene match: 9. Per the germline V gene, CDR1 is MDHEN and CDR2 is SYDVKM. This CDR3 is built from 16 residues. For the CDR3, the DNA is TGTGCCAGCAGTCCAAGAAGGGGGCGGACCTACAATGAGCAGTTCTTC. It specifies CASSPRRGRTYNEQFF.

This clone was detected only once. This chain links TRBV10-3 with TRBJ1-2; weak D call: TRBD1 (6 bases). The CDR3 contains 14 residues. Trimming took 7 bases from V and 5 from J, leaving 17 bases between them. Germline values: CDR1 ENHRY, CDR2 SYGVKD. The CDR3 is CAITDRGPEYGYTF. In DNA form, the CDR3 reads TGTGCCATCACCGACCGGGGGCCAGAGTATGGCTACACCTTC.

This chain's CDR3 is CASSPGRTNQPQHF. The CDR3 bases are TGTGCCAGCTCACCGGGACGGACAAATCAGCCCCAGCATTTT. The rearrangement links TRBV18 to TRBJ1-5; TRBD1 might be the D (5 bases). In germline, CDR1 is KGHSH, CDR2 LQKENI. The CDR3 is 14 amino acids. The ends were cut back, 3 bases at V and 4 bases at J, with 10 bases in the middle.

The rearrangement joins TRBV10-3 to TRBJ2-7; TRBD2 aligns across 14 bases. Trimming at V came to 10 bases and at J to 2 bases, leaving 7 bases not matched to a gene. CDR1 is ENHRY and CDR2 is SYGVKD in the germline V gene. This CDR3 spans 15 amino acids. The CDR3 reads CATYGTSGRAYEQYF. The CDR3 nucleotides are TGTGCCACCTATGGGACTAGCGGGAGAGCCTACGAGCAGTACTTC.

The CDR3 reads CASSPLQGPAFF. The CDR3 DNA is TGTGCCAGCAGTCCCCTCCAGGGACCGGCTTTCTTT. The chain is built from TRBV28 and TRBJ1-1; tentative D call: TRBD1 (5 bases). V lost 5 bases, J lost 11 bases, and 15 bases lay in between. Germline assignment: CDR1 MDHEN and CDR2 SYDVKM. The CDR3 has 12 amino acids.

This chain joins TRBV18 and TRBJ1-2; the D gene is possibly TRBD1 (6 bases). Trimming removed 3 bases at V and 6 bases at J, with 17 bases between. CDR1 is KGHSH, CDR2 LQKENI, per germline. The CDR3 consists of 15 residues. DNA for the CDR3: TGTGCCAGCTCACCGACCACGGGCGGGGGGCATGGCTACACCTTC. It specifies CASSPTTGGGHGYTF.

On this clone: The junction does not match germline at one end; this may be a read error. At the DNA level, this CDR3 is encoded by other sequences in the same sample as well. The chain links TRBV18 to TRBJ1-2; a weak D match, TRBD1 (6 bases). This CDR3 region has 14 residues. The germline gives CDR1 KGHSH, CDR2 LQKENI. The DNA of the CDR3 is TGTGCCAGCTCTCCACAGGGCCTCGGCTATGGCTACACCTTC. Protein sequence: CASSPQGLGYGYTF.

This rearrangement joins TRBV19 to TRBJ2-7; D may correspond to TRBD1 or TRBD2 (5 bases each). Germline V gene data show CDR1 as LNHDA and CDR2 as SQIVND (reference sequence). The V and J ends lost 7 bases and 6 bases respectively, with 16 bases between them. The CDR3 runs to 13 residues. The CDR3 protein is CASTRAYGGEQYF. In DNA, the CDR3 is TGTGCCAGTACCCGGGCCTATGGGGGCGAGCAGTACTTC. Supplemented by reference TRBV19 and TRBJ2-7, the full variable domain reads DGGITQSPKYLFRKEGQNVTLSCEQNLNHDAMYWYRQDPGQGLRLIYYSQIVNDFQKGDIAEGYSVSREKKESFPLTVTSAQKNPTAFYLCASTRAYGGEQYFGPGTRLTVT.

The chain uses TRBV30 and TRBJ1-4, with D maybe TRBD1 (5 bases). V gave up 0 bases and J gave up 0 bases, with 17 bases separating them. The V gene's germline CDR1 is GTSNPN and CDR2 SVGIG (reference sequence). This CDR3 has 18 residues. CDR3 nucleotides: TGTGCCTGGAGTGTGCGGGGACGACTTACTGCAACTAATGAAAAACTGTTTTTT. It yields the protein CAWSVRGRLTATNEKLFF.

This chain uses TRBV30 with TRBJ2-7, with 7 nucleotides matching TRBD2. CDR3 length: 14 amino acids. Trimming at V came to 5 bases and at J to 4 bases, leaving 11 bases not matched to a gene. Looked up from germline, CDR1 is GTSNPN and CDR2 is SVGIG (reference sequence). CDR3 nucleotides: TGTGCCTGGGGGAAAGGGAGGGCCATATACGAGCAGTACTTC. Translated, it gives CAWGKGRAIYEQYF.

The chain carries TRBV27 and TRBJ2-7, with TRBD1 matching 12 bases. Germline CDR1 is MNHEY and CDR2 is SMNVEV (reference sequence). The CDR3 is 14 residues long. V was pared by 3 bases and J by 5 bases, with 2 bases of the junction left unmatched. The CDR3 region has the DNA TGTGCCAGCAGTTTGGGACAGGGGGCGGACGAGCAGTACTTC. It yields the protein CASSLGQGADEQYF.

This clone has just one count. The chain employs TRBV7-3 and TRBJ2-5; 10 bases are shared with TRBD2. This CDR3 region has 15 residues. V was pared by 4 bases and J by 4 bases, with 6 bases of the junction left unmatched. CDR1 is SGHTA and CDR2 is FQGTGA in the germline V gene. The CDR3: CASSSRLAGTETQYF. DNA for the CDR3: TGTGCCAGCAGCTCACGACTAGCGGGTACAGAGACCCAGTACTTC.

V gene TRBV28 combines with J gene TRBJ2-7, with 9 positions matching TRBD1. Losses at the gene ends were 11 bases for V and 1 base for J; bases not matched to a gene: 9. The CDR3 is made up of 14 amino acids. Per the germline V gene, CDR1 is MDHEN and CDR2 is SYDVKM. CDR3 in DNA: TGTGCCGGCACGAAGACAGGGGGATCCTACGAGCAGTACTTC. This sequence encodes CAGTKTGGSYEQYF.

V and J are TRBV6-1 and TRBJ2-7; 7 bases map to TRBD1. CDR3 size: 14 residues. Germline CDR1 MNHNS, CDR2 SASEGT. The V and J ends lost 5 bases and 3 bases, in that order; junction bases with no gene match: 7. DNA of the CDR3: TGTGCCAGCAGTTCAGGGGGTTATGGCTACGAGCAGTACTTC. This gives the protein CASSSGGYGYEQYF.